The entry below describes one T cell receptor beta chain. The antigen is undetermined. Patients who had autoimmune disease history or got systemic immunosuppression were left out. The data stem from a study of OX40 agonist ivuxolimab in advanced cancers. Overall study findings and caveats: The antigens recognized by the expanded peripheral T cells, that is their antigen specificity, were not determined.

Using immunoSEQ multiplex PCR, the repertoire was profiled, and TCRdb retains in-frame clones only, with some absent. The top ten clones hold roughly 0.5% of a sample with tens of thousands of clones, 80% to 90% of them seen once. This receptor was identified in an adult with an advanced solid tumor such as melanoma, head and neck, liver or kidney cancer. The starting material was CD4+ or CD8+ T cells sorted from blood, obtained in a trial of the OX40 agonist ivuxolimab.

CDR3 DNA sequence: TGTGCCAGCAGCACCGAAGGCTCCTACAATGAGCAGTTCTTC. Its translation: CASSTEGSYNEQFF. The rearrangement joins TRBV9 to TRBJ2-1; D not resolved. V was cut by 4 bases and J by 0 bases, with 8 bases left in between. Germline CDR1 is SGDLS and CDR2 is YYNGEE. This CDR3 contains 14 residues.